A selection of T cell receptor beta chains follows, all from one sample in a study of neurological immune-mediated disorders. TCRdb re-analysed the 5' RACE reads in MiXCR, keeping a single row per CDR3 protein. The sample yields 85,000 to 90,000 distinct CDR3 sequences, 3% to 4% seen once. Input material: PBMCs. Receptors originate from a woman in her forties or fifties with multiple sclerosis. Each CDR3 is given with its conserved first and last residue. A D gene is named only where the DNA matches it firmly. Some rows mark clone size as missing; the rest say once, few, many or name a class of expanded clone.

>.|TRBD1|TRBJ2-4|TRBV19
TGTGCCAGTAGTTGGGAGTTCGGGACAGCGAATCTAGCCAAAAACATTCAGTACTTC
CASSWEFGTANLAKNIQYF
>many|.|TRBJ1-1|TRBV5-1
TGCGCCAGCAGCTTGTCGGAAGGAAAAATGAACACTGAAGCTTTCTTT
CASSLSEGKMNTEAFF
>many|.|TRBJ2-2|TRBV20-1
TGCAGTGCTAGCCGGACGGTCTACGGGGAGCTGTTTTTT
CSASRTVYGELFF
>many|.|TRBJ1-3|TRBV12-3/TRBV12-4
TGTGCCAGCAGCCCACTCCGGGAAAAGGGAAACACCATATATTTT
CASSPLREKGNTIYF
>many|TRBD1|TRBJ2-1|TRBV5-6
TGTGCCAGCAGCCCGACAGGGGGGAACAATGAGCAGTTCTTC
CASSPTGGNNEQFF
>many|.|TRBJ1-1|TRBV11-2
TGTGCCAGCAGCTCGAGGGTCCGCCCTGAAGCTTTCTTT
CASSSRVRPEAFF
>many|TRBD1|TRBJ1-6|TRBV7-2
TGTGCCAGCAGCTTAAGCTGGGACAGGGGAGGGTCACCCCTCCACTTT
CASSLSWDRGGSPLHF
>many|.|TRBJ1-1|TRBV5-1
TGCGCCAGCAGCTTGGAACTGGGGGTAGCTTTCTTT
CASSLELGVAFF
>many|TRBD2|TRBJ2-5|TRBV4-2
TGTGCCAGCAGCACCCTAGCGGGTCGTCGGGAGACCCAGTACTTC
CASSTLAGRRETQYF
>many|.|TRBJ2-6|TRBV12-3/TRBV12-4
TGTGCCAGCAGTTTACCTGGGGCCAACGTCCTGACTTTC
CASSLPGANVLTF
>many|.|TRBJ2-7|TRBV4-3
TGCGCCAGCAGCCAGTGGGGCGCGAGCTCCTACGAGCAGTACTTC
CASSQWGASSYEQYF
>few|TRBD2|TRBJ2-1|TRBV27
TGTGCCAGCAGTCCGGAGCGGGGGGACAACAATGAGCAGTTCTTC
CASSPERGDNNEQFF
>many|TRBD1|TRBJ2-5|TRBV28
TGTGCCAGCAGTGCCAGAACAGGGGAAGAGACCCAGTACTTC
CASSARTGEETQYF
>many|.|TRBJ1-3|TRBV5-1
TGCGCCAGCAGCTTGGAGGGACGCCGGGCCCGCTCTGGAAACACCATATATTTT
CASSLEGRRARSGNTIYF
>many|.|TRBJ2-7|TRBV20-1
TGCAGTGCCCCGGGTGGGGGCGGCGAGCAGTACTTC
CSAPGGGGEQYF
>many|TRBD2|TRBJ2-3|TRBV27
TGTGCCAGCAGCACTAGCGGGGGGGCCGGTACGCAGTATTTT
CASSTSGGAGTQYF
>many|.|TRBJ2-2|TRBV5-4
TGTGCCAGCAGCTTGAAGGGTCACACCGGGGAGCTGTTTTTT
CASSLKGHTGELFF
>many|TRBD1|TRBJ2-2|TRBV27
TGTGCCAGCACCCTACGACAGGGGTACACCGGGGAGCTGTTTTTT
CASTLRQGYTGELFF
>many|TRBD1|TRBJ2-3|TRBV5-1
TGCGCCAGCAGCATATCTCTCCAGGGGGCGGACACAGATACGCAGTATTTT
CASSISLQGADTDTQYF
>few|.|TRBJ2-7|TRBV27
TGTGCCAGCAGTTTAGGAACAGGGACAGAGCAGTACTTC
CASSLGTGTEQYF
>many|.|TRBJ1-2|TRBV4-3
TGCGCCAGCAGCCAAGACATAATTCGGCAGCTTAACTATGGCTACACCTTC
CASSQDIIRQLNYGYTF
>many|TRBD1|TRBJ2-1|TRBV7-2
TGTGCCAGCAGCTTATACAGGGGCAATGAGCAGTTCTTC
CASSLYRGNEQFF
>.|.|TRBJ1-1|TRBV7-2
TGTGCCAGCAGCTTTGGTTGGGCGAACACTGAAGCTTTCTTT
CASSFGWANTEAFF
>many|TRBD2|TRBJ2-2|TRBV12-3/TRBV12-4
TGTGCCAGCACCCTGTCCGGGGGGGCAACCGGGGAGCTGTTTTTT
CASTLSGGATGELFF
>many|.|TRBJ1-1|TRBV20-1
TGCAGTGCTAGTCCGGGTGGGTTCACTGAAGCTTTCTTT
CSASPGGFTEAFF
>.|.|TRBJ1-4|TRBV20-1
TGCAGTGCTAGTGCCGACGGGCGGAATGAAAAACTGTTTTTT
CSASADGRNEKLFF
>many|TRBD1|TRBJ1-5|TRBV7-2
TGTGCCAGCAGCTCGGACAGGGGATATCAGCCCCAGCATTTT
CASSSDRGYQPQHF
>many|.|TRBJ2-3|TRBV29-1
TGCAGCGGGGGAAGCACAGATACGCAGTATTTT
CSGGSTDTQYF
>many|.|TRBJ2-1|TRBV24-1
TGTGCCACCAGTGATGGACAGTACAATGAGCAGTTCTTC
CATSDGQYNEQFF
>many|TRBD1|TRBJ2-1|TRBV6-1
TGTGCCAGCAGCAGCAGGGGGTCTGAGCAGTTCTTC
CASSSRGSEQFF
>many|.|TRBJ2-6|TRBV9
TGTGCCAGCAGCGTAGTAGGGCAGATGATCTCTGGGGCCAACGTCCTGACTTTC
CASSVVGQMISGANVLTF
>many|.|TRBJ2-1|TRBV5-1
TGCGCCAGCAGCTTGGTGGGGCAGGGGAGCAATGAGCAGTTCTTC
CASSLVGQGSNEQFF
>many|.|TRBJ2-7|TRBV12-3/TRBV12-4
TGTGCCAGCAGTTTAGTTCTGGCAAGAACTTACGAGCAGTACTTC
CASSLVLARTYEQYF
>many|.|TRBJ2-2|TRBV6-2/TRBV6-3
TGTGCCAGCAGTTACTCCCCGGAGGGGGAGCTGTTTTTT
CASSYSPEGELFF
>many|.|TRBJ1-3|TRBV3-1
TGTGCCAGCAGCCAAGCCCCAGGGACTACTGGAAACACCATATATTTT
CASSQAPGTTGNTIYF
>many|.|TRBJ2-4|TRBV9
TGTGCCAGCAGCGTCCATCTCGAGGACAATACGGCCAAAAACATTCAGTACTTC
CASSVHLEDNTAKNIQYF
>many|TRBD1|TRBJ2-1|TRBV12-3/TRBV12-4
TGTGCCAGCAGTCCGGGGACAGTCAGTGAGCAGTTCTTC
CASSPGTVSEQFF
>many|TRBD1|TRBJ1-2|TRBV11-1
TGTGCCAGCAGACCCCGGACAGGGTCGGGCTATGGCTACACCTTC
CASRPRTGSGYGYTF
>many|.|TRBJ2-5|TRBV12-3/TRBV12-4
TGTGCCAGCAGAAAGACAGGAAATAGGGAGACCCAGTACTTC
CASRKTGNRETQYF
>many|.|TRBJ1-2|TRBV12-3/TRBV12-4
TGTGCCAGCAGTTTGGAACTGGGATTCACCTTC
CASSLELGFTF
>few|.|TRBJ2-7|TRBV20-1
TGCAGTGCAAAATCGAGGACGTTAAGCTCCTACGAGCAGTACTTC
CSAKSRTLSSYEQYF
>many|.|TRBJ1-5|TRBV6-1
TGTGCCAGCAATTTCAGAATAGGAAGCAATCAGCCCCAGCATTTT
CASNFRIGSNQPQHF
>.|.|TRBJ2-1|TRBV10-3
TGTGCCATCAGTGAAGGAAATGAGCAGTTCTTC
CAISEGNEQFF
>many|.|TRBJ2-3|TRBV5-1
TGCGCCAGCAGCTCGGTAGCTGGCACAGATACGCAGTATTTT
CASSSVAGTDTQYF
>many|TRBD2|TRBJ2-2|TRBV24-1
TGTGCCACCAGTGACCGACTAGCGGGGCCCGGGGAGCTGTTTTTT
CATSDRLAGPGELFF
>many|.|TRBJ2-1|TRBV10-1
TGCGCCAGCAGTGAGTCGAAGTGGGCAACCTACAATGAGCAGTTCTTC
CASSESKWATYNEQFF
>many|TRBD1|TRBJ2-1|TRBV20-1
TGCAGTGCAAGCGGGACAGGGTATGCCCGGGAGCAGTTCTTC
CSASGTGYAREQFF
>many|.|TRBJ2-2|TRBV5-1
TGCGCCAGCAGCTTGGTCCCAGGGAACACCGGGGAGCTGTTTTTT
CASSLVPGNTGELFF
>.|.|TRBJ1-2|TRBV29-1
TGCAGCGTTGAAGATTTTGGCGGAATATATGGCTACACCTTC
CSVEDFGGIYGYTF
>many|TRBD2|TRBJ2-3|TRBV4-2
TGTGCCAGCAGCCCATTAGCGGGGGGAGTAGATACGCAGTATTTT
CASSPLAGGVDTQYF
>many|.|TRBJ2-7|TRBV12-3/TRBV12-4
TGTGCCAGCAGTTTAATAGGGGACGGGTACGAGCAGTACTTC
CASSLIGDGYEQYF
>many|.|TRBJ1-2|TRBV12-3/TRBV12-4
TGTGCCAGCAGTTTCCAGGTGTCTTATGGCTACACCTTC
CASSFQVSYGYTF
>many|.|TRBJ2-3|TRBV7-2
TGTGCCAGCAGCTTAGTAAGCACGGGGGACGGGGTTACGCAGTATTTT
CASSLVSTGDGVTQYF
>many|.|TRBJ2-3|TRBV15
TGTGCCACCAGGCCAGGGGGCACAGATACGCAGTATTTT
CATRPGGTDTQYF